This T cell receptor (beta chain) was sequenced during a study of CD8+CD57+ T cells in acquired aplastic anemia. Study-wide results and limits: Between the patient and control groups, CD8+ Simpson's diversity did not differ significantly.

It was patients with CD8+CD57+ cell expansion by flow cytometry who were chosen for sequencing. As for this clonotype: Its antigen is not identified.

The germline V and J ends were trimmed by 0 bases and 1 base, with 19 bases remaining between them. The germline CDR1 and CDR2 sequences are DFQATT and SNEGSKA (reference sequence). There are 17 residues in the CDR3. Genomic DNA templated the TCR beta VDJ and CDR3 profiling. TCRdb re-called the reads with MiXCR, one entry per CDR3 protein. Among about 160,000 distinct CDR3 sequences listed, roughly 48% were seen once. The sequenced sample consisted of sorted CD4+, CD8+, or CD8+CD57+ T cells (not recorded which) from PBMCs. The genes are TRBV20-1 and TRBJ2-7; the D is unclear. This clonotype was sampled from a human donor with aplastic anemia. For the CDR3, the DNA is TGCAGTGCTAGAGATCACAGATCCAGTTACCCTTCCTACGAGCAGTACTTC. This gives the protein CSARDHRSSYPSYEQYF.